The 8 T cell receptor beta chains listed next were all sequenced from one sample in a study of early T cells in non-severe SARS-CoV-2 infection. TCRdb fed the 5' RACE reads into MiXCR, producing one record per CDR3 protein. This repertoire shows about 57,000 distinct CDR3 sequences, over 10% found once; its top ten account for about 4.7%. Sequenced input: whole blood. These TCRs come from an adult who was a healthcare worker with PCR-confirmed SARS-CoV-2 infection or an uninfected control (not recorded which).

The table lists this clonotype with a few counts. The rearrangement links TRBV9 to TRBJ2-5; a possible D gene is TRBD2 (5 bases). Germline V gene sequence: CDR1 SGDLS, CDR2 YYNGEE. This CDR3 is built from 12 residues. The V end was cut by 2 bases, the J end by 6 bases, with 8 bases between. This chain's CDR3 is CASSVGEKTQYF. CDR3 DNA: TGTGCCAGCAGCGTCGGGGAGAAGACCCAGTACTTC. Full variable domain (rest looked up from reference TRBV9 and TRBJ2-5): DSGVTQTPKHLITATGQRVTLRCSPRSGDLSVYWYQQSLDQGLQFLIQYYNGEERAKGNILERFSAQQFPDLHSELNLSSLELGDSALYFCASSVGEKTQYFGPGTRLLVL.

This clonotype has ten or more counts. The chain employs TRBV18 and TRBJ2-7; D is perhaps TRBD2 (5 bases). V lost 2 bases and J lost 3, with 8 bases in between. CDR1 is KGHSH and CDR2 is LQKENI in the germline V gene. This CDR3 region has 13 residues. The CDR3 DNA is TGTGCCAGCTCACCAGAGGGCCGCTACGAGCAGTACTTC. It is translated as CASSPEGRYEQYF.

V gene TRBV10-1 combines with J gene TRBJ2-7; no firm D call. Trimming removed 1 base at V and 3 bases at J, with 10 bases between. The CDR3 consists of 14 residues. Germline assignment: CDR1 WNHNN and CDR2 SYGVQD (reference sequence). CDR3 loop: CASSEYPFGYEQYF. CDR3 coding DNA: TGCGCCAGCAGTGAGTACCCATTCGGCTACGAGCAGTACTTC.

This clonotype was detected ten times or more. The chain combines TRBV6-5 with TRBJ1-2, with D uncertain. V was pared by 2 bases and J by 4 bases, with 8 bases between. Germline V gene data show CDR1 as MNHEY and CDR2 as SVGAGI. This CDR3 spans 13 amino acids. Here the CDR3 DNA reads TGTGCCAGCAGTTACGGGTATTCCTATGGCTACACCTTC. Translating gives CASSYGYSYGYTF.

Many counts were recorded for this clonotype. The rearrangement uses TRBV6-5 and TRBJ2-7; D gene ambiguous. CDR1 and CDR2 (germline): MNHEY, SVGAGI. Trimming removed 5 bases from V and 2 bases from J, with 10 bases in between. The CDR3 is 13 residues long. The CDR3 loop reads CASSRQTTYEQYF. The CDR3, as DNA: TGTGCCAGCAGTCGGCAGACAACCTACGAGCAGTACTTC.

In this sample, this clonotype turned up many times. The chain links TRBV6-6 to TRBJ1-4; no reliable D call. V shed 2 bases and J shed 0 bases, with 4 bases lying between them. The CDR3 sequence is 14 residues long. The germline CDR1 and CDR2 sequences are MNHNY and SVGAGI (reference sequence). CDR3 nucleotide sequence: TGTGCCAGCAGTTACGGTACAACTAATGAAAAACTGTTTTTT. It is translated as CASSYGTTNEKLFF.

Regarding this clonotype: A much larger clone is a single base away; this may be a read error. The rearrangement uses TRBV7-9 and TRBJ2-7; perhaps TRBD1 as D (6 bases). V was pared by 3 bases and J by 2 bases, with 14 bases between. This CDR3 comprises 15 residues. Looked up from germline, CDR1 is SEHNR and CDR2 is FQNEAQ (reference sequence). CDR3 region: CASSLGTLLAYEQYF. The CDR3 DNA is TGTGCCAGCAGCTTGGGGACACTACTCGCCTACGAGCAGTACTTC. Full variable domain (remainder filled in from reference TRBV7-9 and TRBJ2-7): DTGVSQNPRHKITKRGQNVTFRCDPISEHNRLYWYRQTLGQGPEFLTYFQNEAQLEKSRLLSDRFSAERPKGSFSTLEIQRTEQGDSAMYLCASSLGTLLAYEQYFGPGTRLTVT.

This clonotype was recorded at least ten times. The J gene is TRBJ2-3, the V gene TRBV29-1; maybe TRBD2 (5 bases). Deletions cut 5 bases from V and 4 bases from J, with 13 bases between. Per the germline V gene, CDR1 is SQVTM and CDR2 is ANQGSEA. This CDR3 is 13 amino acids long. The CDR3 loop reads CSVYPGTADTQYF. The CDR3 DNA follows: TGCAGCGTTTACCCGGGAACCGCAGATACGCAGTATTTT.